This TCR beta chain was found in a study of cytomegalovirus exposure and HLA in healthy donors. Points from the study as a whole: CMV antigen specificity was confirmed in vitro for a few CMV-associated chains.

Notes on this clone: Its antigen is not identified.

13 Jbeta primers and 60 Vbeta primers were used for the PCR. Sequencing used immunoSEQ multiplex PCR; TCRdb keeps in-frame clones, though not all of them. The table lists about 120,000 clones, 60% to 75% of them singletons. V lost 0 bases to trimming and J lost 7 bases, with 16 bases between them. This CDR3 contains 16 residues. Germline V gene data show CDR1 as MNHEY and CDR2 as SMNVEV (reference sequence). This chain joins TRBV27 and TRBJ2-1, with D perhaps matching TRBD2 (5 bases). Sequencing input: PBMCs. The sequence came from a middle-aged woman in good health and CMV-seropositive. The CDR3 loop is CASSLSTSGIGNEQFF. DNA for the CDR3: TGTGCCAGCAGTTTATCGACCAGCGGCATCGGAAATGAGCAGTTCTTC.